The present T cell receptor (beta chain) was sequenced within a study of vaccination effects on CD4 cells after COVID-19. Study results and limitations: Limitations: small convalescent group and missing early post-infection timepoints. Late post-vaccination samples showed marked contraction of infection- and vaccine-induced clones.

Peptide-pool stimulation followed by sequencing identified expanded antigen-specific CD4+ clonotypes in the ViraFEST assay. A roughly 10-day culture period preceded the isolation of CD4+ T cells. Participants were vaccinated with two doses of either the BNT162b2 or mRNA-1273 vaccine. Recipients of the vaccine had no prior SARS-CoV-2 infection and negative nucleocapsid antibodies. It was with about 10 IU/ml IL-2 and 10 ug/ml peptides that a few million PBMC per well were cultured. This clone appeared once. The antigen is unknown. CDR1 LNHDA and CDR2 SQIVND come from the germline V gene (reference sequence). With 0 bases clipped from V and 4 bases from J, the junction kept 8 bases outside the gene matches. CDR3 length equals 17 residues. Using immunoSEQ multiplex PCR, the repertoire was profiled, and TCRdb retains in-frame clones only, with some absent. The table lists more than 20,000 clones, 72% of them singletons, with roughly 10% in the top ten.

The sequence derives from a human donor who received a COVID-19 vaccine. The V gene is TRBV19, the J gene TRBJ1-5, with 8 bases aligning to TRBD1. Sequenced material: CD4+ T cells from PBMCs cultured with HCoV-NL63 spike peptides, taken after COVID-19 vaccination. CDR3 loop: CASSIDGQGQSNQPQHF. The DNA of the CDR3 is TGTGCCAGTAGTATAGACGGACAGGGCCAATCTAATCAGCCCCAGCATTTT.